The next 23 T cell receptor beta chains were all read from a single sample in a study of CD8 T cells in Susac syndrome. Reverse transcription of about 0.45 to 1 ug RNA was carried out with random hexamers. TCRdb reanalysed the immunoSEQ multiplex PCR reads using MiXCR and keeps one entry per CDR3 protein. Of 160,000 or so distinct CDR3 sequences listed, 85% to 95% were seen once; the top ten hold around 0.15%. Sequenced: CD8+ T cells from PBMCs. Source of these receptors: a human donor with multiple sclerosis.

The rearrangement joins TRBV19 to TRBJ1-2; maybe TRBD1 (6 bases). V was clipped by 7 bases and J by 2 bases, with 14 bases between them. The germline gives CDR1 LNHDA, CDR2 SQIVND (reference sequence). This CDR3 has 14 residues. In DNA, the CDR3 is TGTGCCAGTACCCCCGGACAGTGGAACTATGGCTACACCTTC. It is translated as CASTPGQWNYGYTF. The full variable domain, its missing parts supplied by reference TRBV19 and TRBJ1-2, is DGGITQSPKYLFRKEGQNVTLSCEQNLNHDAMYWYRQDPGQGLRLIYYSQIVNDFQKGDIAEGYSVSREKKESFPLTVTSAQKNPTAFYLCASTPGQWNYGYTFGSGTRLTVV.

The CDR3: CASSDSGGTYNEQFF. For the CDR3, the DNA is TGTGCCAGCAGTGATAGCGGGGGGACTTACAATGAGCAGTTCTTC. The chain links TRBV27 to TRBJ2-1; 10 bases fit TRBD2. In germline, CDR1 is MNHEY, CDR2 SMNVEV (reference sequence). The CDR3 loop spans 15 amino acids. V lost 5 bases and J lost 4; bases outside the gene matches: 5.

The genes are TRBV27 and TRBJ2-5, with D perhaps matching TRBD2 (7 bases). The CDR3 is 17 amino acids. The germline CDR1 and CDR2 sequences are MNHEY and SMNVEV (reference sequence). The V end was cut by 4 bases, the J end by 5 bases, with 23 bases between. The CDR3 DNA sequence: TGTGCCAGCAGTTCAGATGCCCTTGGGGGGGCCGCGGAGACCCAGTACTTC. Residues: CASSSDALGGAAETQYF.

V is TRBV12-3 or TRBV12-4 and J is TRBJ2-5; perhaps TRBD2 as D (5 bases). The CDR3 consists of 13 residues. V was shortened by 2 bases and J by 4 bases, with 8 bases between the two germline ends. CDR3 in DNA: TGTGCCAGCAGTTTATCGGGGAGAGAGACCCAGTACTTC. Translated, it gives CASSLSGRETQYF.

Here the CDR3 DNA reads TGTGCCAGCAGCCTGATTAGCGGGAGCAATGAGCAGTTCTTC. This codes for CASSLISGSNEQFF. The chain joins TRBV9 to TRBJ2-1, with TRBD2 matching 9 bases. CDR3 length: 14 amino acids. Germline loops: CDR1 SGDLS, CDR2 YYNGEE. The V gene end was trimmed by 4 bases and the J gene end by 6 bases; junction bases not matched to a gene: 5.

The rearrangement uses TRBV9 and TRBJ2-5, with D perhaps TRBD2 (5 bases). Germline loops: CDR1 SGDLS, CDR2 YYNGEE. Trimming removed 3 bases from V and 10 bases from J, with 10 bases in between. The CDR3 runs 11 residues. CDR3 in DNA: TGTGCCAGCAGCGACAGTGGGAGCCAGTACTTC. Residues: CASSDSGSQYF.

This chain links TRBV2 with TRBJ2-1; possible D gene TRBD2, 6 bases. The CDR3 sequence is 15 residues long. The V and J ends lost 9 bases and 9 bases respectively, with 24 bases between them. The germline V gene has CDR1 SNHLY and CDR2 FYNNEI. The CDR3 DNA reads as TGTGCCAGGGGAACCGGGACTCCGAGCGGAGGTGAGCAGTTCTTC. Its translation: CARGTGTPSGGEQFF.

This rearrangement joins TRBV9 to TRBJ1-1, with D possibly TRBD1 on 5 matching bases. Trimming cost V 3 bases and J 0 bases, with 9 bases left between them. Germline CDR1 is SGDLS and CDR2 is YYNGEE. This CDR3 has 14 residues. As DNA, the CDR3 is TGTGCCAGCAGCGGCTCGACAGTGAACACTGAAGCTTTCTTT. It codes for CASSGSTVNTEAFF.

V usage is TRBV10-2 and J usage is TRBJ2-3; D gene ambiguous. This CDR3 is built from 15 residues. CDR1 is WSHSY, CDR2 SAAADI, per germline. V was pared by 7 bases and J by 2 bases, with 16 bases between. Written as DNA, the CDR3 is TGCGCCAGCACCTTCAGCCAGTCCTACACAGATACGCAGTATTTT. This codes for CASTFSQSYTDTQYF.

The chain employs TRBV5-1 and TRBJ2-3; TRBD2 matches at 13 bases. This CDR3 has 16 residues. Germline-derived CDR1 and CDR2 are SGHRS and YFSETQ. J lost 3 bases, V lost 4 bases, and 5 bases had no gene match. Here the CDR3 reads CASSHTSGGATDTQYF. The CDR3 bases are TGCGCCAGCAGCCATACTAGCGGGGGGGCGACAGATACGCAGTATTTT.

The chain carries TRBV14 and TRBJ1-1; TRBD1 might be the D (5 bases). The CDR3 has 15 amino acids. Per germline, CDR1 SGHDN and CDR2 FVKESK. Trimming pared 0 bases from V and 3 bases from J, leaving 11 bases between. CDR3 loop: CASSQDFGGDTEAFF. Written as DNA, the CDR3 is TGTGCCAGCAGCCAAGATTTTGGAGGGGACACTGAAGCTTTCTTT. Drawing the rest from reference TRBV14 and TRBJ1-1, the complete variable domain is EAGVTQFPSHSVIEKGQTVTLRCDPISGHDNLYWYRRVMGKEIKFLLHFVKESKQDESGMPNNRFLAERTGGTYSTLKVQPAELEDSGVYFCASSQDFGGDTEAFFGQGTRLTVV.

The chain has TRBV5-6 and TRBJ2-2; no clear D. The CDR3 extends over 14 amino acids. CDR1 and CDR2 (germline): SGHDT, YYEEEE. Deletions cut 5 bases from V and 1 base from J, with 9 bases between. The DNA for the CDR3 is TGTGCCAGCAGTTTAACCCGGAACACCGGGGAGCTGTTTTTT. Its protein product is CASSLTRNTGELFF.

In nucleotides, the CDR3 is TGTGCCAGCAGCGTCGGGAGGAGCGCCAACGAGCAGTACTTC. It yields the protein CASSVGRSANEQYF. This chain links TRBV13 with TRBJ2-7, with 7 bases fitting TRBD2. The germline CDR1 and CDR2 sequences are PRHDT and FYEKMQ (reference sequence). The CDR3 is 14 amino acids. With 5 bases clipped from V and 5 bases from J, the junction kept 9 bases outside the gene matches.

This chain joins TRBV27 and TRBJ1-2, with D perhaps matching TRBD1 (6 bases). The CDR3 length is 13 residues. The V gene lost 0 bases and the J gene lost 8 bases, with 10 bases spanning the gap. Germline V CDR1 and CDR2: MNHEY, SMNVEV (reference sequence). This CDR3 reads CASSLSGQLGYTF. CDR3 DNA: TGTGCCAGCAGTTTATCAGGACAGCTGGGCTACACCTTC.

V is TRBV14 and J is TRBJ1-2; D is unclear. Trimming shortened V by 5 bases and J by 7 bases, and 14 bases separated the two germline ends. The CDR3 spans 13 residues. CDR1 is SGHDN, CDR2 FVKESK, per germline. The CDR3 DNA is TGTGCCAGCAGCGATAGTCAGGAGGCTGGCTACACCTTC. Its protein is CASSDSQEAGYTF.

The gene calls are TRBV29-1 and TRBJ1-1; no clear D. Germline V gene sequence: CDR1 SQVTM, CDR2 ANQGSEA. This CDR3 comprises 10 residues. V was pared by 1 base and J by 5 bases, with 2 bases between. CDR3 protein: CSVEVTEAFF. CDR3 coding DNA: TGCAGCGTTGAAGTTACTGAAGCTTTCTTT.

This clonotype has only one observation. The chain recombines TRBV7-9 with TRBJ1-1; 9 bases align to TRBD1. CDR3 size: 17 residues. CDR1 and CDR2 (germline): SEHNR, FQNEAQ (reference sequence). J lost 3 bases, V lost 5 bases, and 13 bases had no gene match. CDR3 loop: CASSLKPGQGWDTEAFF. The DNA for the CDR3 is TGTGCCAGCAGCCTGAAACCGGGACAGGGTTGGGACACTGAAGCTTTCTTT.

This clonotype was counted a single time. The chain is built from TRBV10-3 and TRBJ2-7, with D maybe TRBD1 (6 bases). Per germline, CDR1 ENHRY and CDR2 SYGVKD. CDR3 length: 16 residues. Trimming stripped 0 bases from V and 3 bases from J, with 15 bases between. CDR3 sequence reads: CAISESWSGALYEQYF. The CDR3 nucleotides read TGTGCCATCAGTGAGTCGTGGTCAGGGGCCCTCTACGAGCAGTACTTC.

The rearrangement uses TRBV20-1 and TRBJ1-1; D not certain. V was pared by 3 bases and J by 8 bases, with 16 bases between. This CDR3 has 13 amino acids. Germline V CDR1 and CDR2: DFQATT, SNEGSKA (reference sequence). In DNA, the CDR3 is TGCAGTGCTAGCGCTGACCGACCGGGGGAAGCTTTCTTT. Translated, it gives CSASADRPGEAFF.

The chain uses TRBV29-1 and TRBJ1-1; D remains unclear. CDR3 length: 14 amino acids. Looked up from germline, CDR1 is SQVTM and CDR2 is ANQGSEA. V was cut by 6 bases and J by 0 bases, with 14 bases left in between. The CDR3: CSVTLNSMNTEAFF. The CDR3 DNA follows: TGCAGCGTGACGCTGAACTCCATGAACACTGAAGCTTTCTTT.

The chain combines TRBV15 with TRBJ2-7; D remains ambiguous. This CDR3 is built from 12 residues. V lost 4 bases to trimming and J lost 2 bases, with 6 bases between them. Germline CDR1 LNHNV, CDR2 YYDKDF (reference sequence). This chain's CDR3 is CATSKGPYEQYF. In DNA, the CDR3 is TGTGCCACCAGCAAGGGTCCCTACGAGCAGTACTTC. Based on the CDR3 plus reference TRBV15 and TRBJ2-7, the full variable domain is DAMVIQNPRYQVTQFGKPVTLSCSQTLNHNVMYWYQQKSSQAPKLLFHYYDKDFNNEADTPDNFQSRRPNTSFCFLDIRSPGLGDTAMYLCATSKGPYEQYFGPGTRLTVT.

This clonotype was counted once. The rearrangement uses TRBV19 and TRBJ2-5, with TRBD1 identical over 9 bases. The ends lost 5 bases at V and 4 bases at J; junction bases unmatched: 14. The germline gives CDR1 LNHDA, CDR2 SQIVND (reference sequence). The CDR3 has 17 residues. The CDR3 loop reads CASSPAGTGLRLETQYF. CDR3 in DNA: TGTGCCAGTAGTCCCGCCGGGACAGGGTTGCGTTTAGAGACCCAGTACTTC.

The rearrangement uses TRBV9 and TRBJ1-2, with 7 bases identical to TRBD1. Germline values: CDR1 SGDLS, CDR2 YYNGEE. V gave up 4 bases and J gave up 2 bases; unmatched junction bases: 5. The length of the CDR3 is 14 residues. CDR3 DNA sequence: TGTGCCAGCAGCACATCGACAGGGAACTATGGCTACACCTTC. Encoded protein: CASSTSTGNYGYTF.